The present T cell receptor beta chain was sequenced within a study of T cell repertoires in cytomegalovirus infection. The study, taken as a whole, reports: HLA-C-restricted CMV clonotypes gave the most frequent clonotype in two of eight donors.

TCRdb re-analysed the reads in MiXCR, keeping a single row per CDR3 protein. The sample yields under 850,000 distinct CDR3 sequences, around 31% seen once. The V gene end was trimmed by 6 bases and the J gene end by 8 bases; junction bases not matched to a gene: 7. The CDR3 runs 14 residues. Germline-derived CDR1 and CDR2 are DFQATT and SNEGSKA (reference sequence). Turning to this clonotype: Its antigen is unidentified.

The receptor's source is a human donor in good health (CMV status not recorded). Some clones in this sample may be carry-over from other donors' samples. The gene calls are TRBV20-1 and TRBJ2-1, with 13 nucleotides matching TRBD2. The sample in question was cultured PBMCs, obtained from culture after CMV antigen stimulation. CDR3 in amino acids: CSAPGLAGTHEQFF. CDR3 in DNA: TGCAGTGCGCCGGGACTAGCGGGAACCCATGAGCAGTTCTTC.